This T cell receptor (beta chain) originates from a study of blood T cell dynamics during melanoma immunotherapy (dated by TCRdb to about 2020). A note on the overall study: Patients had metastatic melanoma and received first-line pembrolizumab or nivolumab plus ipilimumab as standard of care in the United Kingdom. Peripheral T cell receptor repertoires of metastatic melanoma patients were profiled before and after one cycle of checkpoint inhibitor therapy to find early correlates of response. The training cohort consisted of consecutive patients, while an additional independent group of patients from the same centre was pooled to form an external validation set.

For every bulk PBMC sample, a fixed 350 ng of DNA was loaded. TCR beta CDR3 sequences were amplified from genomic DNA with the immunoSEQ TCRb Assay kit following manufacturer instructions. The KAPA Library Quantification Kit for Illumina platforms was used to quantify pooled libraries by qPCR. Sequencing of the pooled libraries was done on an Illumina NextSeq 500, with clustering at roughly 0.6-1.2 pM. The published analysis was carried out like this. TCR data were analyzed with immunoSEQ ANALYZER and the R LymphoSeq package. A rearrangement efficiency score was calculated as productive divided by the sum of productive and non-productive CDR3 sequences. Clonality was measured with the Gini coefficient and diversity with the Renyi index at alpha=1, and both measures were compared pairwise between timepoints within each patient. Clonal relatedness, based on an edit distance of 3, and repertoire similarity, based on the Bhattacharyya coefficient, were both computed in LymphoSeq. To classify response, a linear discriminant analysis based on week-3 changes in clonality and diversity was built with the R MASS and caret packages. TCRdb retrieved this table from immuneACCESS and kept in-frame rearrangements only. Not all clones are present; in checked studies, unresolved V genes account for under half, and no reason is known for the remainder. From that table come the V and J calls and clone size; the DNA was used to work out D and trimming. Across this sample there are approximately 9,800 clones, with approximately 86% seen only once. About 4% of the sample is in the top ten clones.

About this clone: Its antigen is not yet known. Base qualities are not provided; no much larger clone lies one nucleotide away.

The time point label on this specimen signifies: week 3, after first cycle of checkpoint inhibitor. Blood samples were taken at two points: before treatment (T0) and at week 3 (W3), which came after the first cycle of checkpoint blockade. Except for a couple of patients with rapid clinical progression, response was assessed 12 weeks after the first infusion by RECIST 1.1; disease control meant complete response, partial response or stable disease. Any patient who had received prior systemic cancer treatment, was on concomitant immunosuppressant therapy or had synchronous other active malignancies was excluded. Bulk PBMC and plasma cell-free DNA were both sequenced for TCR beta so that circulating cells and T cell turnover could be tracked. Lymphoprep and SepMate tubes were used to isolate PBMC from blood, and red cell lysis was then performed. QIAamp DNA Blood Mini kits were used to extract DNA from PBMC and from sorted T cell subsets.

Deletion took 4 bases off V and 2 bases off J, with a span of 15 bases between the germline ends. The germline V gene yields SGHDN for CDR1 and FVKESK for CDR2. The CDR3 contains 16 residues, cysteine and phenylalanine counted. The only DNA kept is the CDR3, 48 bases in frame from the first base. The paper's findings and limits, for the study overall: The relatively small sample size was acknowledged as potentially limiting generalization of the results. A bifurcated reorganization of the PBMC repertoire at W3, with increased clonality or increased diversity, was observed in patients who later achieved disease control, unlike in progressors. Whether the T cell clones driving repertoire changes were melanoma-specific or reflected general immune activation could not be determined in the study.

Sequenced material: blood, taken from a patient treated with checkpoint blockade. This sequence originates from a human donor with melanoma. The chain links TRBV14 with TRBJ2-1; a weak D assignment points to TRBD1 (6 bases agree). The nucleotide sequence reads as follows: TGTGCCAGCAGCCCACGAAACAGGGAAACCTACAATGAGCAGTTCTTC. It encodes CASSPRNRETYNEQFF.